Here is one T cell receptor beta chain with its context. V was pared by 5 bases and J by 8 bases, with 22 bases between. There are 16 residues in the CDR3. In germline, CDR1 is SNHLY, CDR2 FYNNEI. The protocol was immunoSEQ multiplex PCR, while the TCRdb copy is restricted to in-frame clones and leaves out a portion. This table has approximately 210,000 clones, 75% to 90% appearing once. These data are taken from a study of blood T cell repertoires in COVID-19. Study-level information: Samples came from the United States, Italy and Spain, spanning acute and convalescent COVID-19. T cells, B-cell-depleted T cells, or PBMCs provided the cDNA or gDNA that served as material.

This sequence was found in a young man who had recovered from COVID-19. The chain carries TRBV2 and TRBJ2-1; possible D gene TRBD1, 6 bases. Sequences were obtained from peripheral blood. DNA of the CDR3: TGTGCCAGCAGTACGTTACCGGACAGTCGGGCGGATGAGCAGTTCTTC. Translation: CASSTLPDSRADEQFF.